A selection of T cell receptor beta chains follows, all from one sample in a study of cytomegalovirus exposure and HLA in healthy donors. Some clones are missing from TCRdb's copy, which holds only in-frame ones; the method was immunoSEQ multiplex PCR. The sample shows tens of thousands of clones, approximately 69% of them seen only once. Sequenced material: PBMCs. These receptors originate from a woman between 45 and 60 years old in good health and CMV-seropositive. The CDR3 runs from the conserved cysteine through the conserved F or W. Each record gives: clone size, J gene, V gene, D gene, CDR3 DNA, CDR3 protein. A D gene is named only where the DNA matches it firmly. The listing skips clone size in some rows; elsewhere it reads once, few, many or a size class.

. | TRBJ2-7 | TRBV30 | . | TGTGCCTGGAGGGGAAGCGGGCACTACGAGCAGTACTTC | CAWRGSGHYEQYF
once | TRBJ1-2 | TRBV5-1 | . | TGCGCCAGCAGCTTGGCCCCCGGGGACAAACTCTATGGCTACACCTTC | CASSLAPGDKLYGYTF
. | TRBJ2-7 | TRBV10-3 | TRBD2 | TGTGCCATCAGTGGAACTAGCGGGGACACCTACGAGCAGTACTTC | CAISGTSGDTYEQYF
. | TRBJ1-2 | TRBV5-4 | . | TGTGCCAGCAGCCCCGAGGGAGCCTATGGCTACACCTTC | CASSPEGAYGYTF
. | TRBJ1-1 | TRBV2 | TRBD1 | TGTGCCAGCTTAGGGACAGCTAACACTGAAGCTTTCTTT | CASLGTANTEAFF
few | TRBJ1-5 | TRBV4-3 | . | TGCGCCAGCAGCCAACCGGACAGAGCGGATCAGCCCCAGCATTTT | CASSQPDRADQPQHF
. | TRBJ1-3 | TRBV5-6 | . | TGTGCCAGCAGCTTAGCCAGGGCAGGGATTACCTCTGGAAACACCATATATTTT | CASSLARAGITSGNTIYF
. | TRBJ1-1 | TRBV6-6 | . | TGTGCCAGCCGAGACACCAACACTGAAGCTTTCTTT | CASRDTNTEAFF
. | TRBJ1-1 | TRBV27 | . | TGTGCCAGCAGTTTTAGTCGGGAACCGAACACTGAAGCTTTCTTT | CASSFSREPNTEAFF
. | TRBJ2-7 | TRBV28 | TRBD1 | TGTGCCAGCAGTTTATGGGGGACAGGGGCCCACGAGCAGTACTTC | CASSLWGTGAHEQYF
few | TRBJ1-4 | TRBV6-1 | TRBD1 | TGTGCCACGACGGACAGGGGAGTTACTAATGAAAAACTGTTTTTT | CATTDRGVTNEKLFF
. | TRBJ1-5 | TRBV2 | . | TGTGCCAGCAGTGCTGGAGAGCCTTATAGCAATCAGCCCCAGCATTTT | CASSAGEPYSNQPQHF
. | TRBJ2-7 | TRBV5-8 | TRBD1 | TGTGCCAGCAGCCCAACAGGGGTGGGGTCCTACGAGCAGTACTTC | CASSPTGVGSYEQYF
. | TRBJ2-7 | TRBV7-9 | TRBD1 | TGTTCCAGCAGCTTTTTACAGGGGGACGAGCAGTACTTC | CSSSFLQGDEQYF
. | TRBJ2-1 | TRBV6-4 | . | TGTGCCAGCTCCGGGGGTTCCTACAATGAGCAGTTCTTC | CASSGGSYNEQFF
few | TRBJ2-3 | TRBV19 | TRBD2 | TGTGCCAGTAGGTCAACTAGCGGGGGGAACGCAGATACGCAGTATTTT | CASRSTSGGNADTQYF
. | TRBJ2-1 | TRBV5-1 | . | TGCGCCAGCAGCTCGGTGGGGAGTAATTACAATGAGCAGTTCTTC | CASSSVGSNYNEQFF
few | TRBJ2-1 | TRBV7-6 | . | TGTGCCAGCAGCTTTGGAGGGGGCGGATCCTACAATGAGCAGTTCTTC | CASSFGGGGSYNEQFF
. | TRBJ1-2 | TRBV28 | . | TGTGCCAGCAGTTTAAGTCCGGGAAACTATGGCTACACCTTC | CASSLSPGNYGYTF
. | TRBJ2-3 | TRBV7-9 | . | TGTGCCAGCCGGGGCACAGATACGCAGTATTTT | CASRGTDTQYF
. | TRBJ2-7 | TRBV27 | . | TGTGCCAGCAGTTCCGGACAAGACTACGAGCAGTACTTC | CASSSGQDYEQYF
. | TRBJ2-2 | TRBV10-1 | . | TGCGCCAGCAGTGAGTCGACGGGGACCGGGGAGCTGTTTTTT | CASSESTGTGELFF
few | TRBJ2-7 | TRBV5-1 | . | TGCGCCAGCGCCCCAGGACAGTCCTACGAGCAGTACTTC | CASAPGQSYEQYF
. | TRBJ2-3 | TRBV5-1 | . | TGCGCCAGCAGTCCCGTGTCGGACAGCGGATATGGCACAGATACGCAGTATTTT | CASSPVSDSGYGTDTQYF
. | TRBJ1-5 | TRBV11-2 | TRBD1 | TGTGCCAGCAGTTCCCAGGGGGCCGGTCAGCCCCAGCATTTT | CASSSQGAGQPQHF
. | TRBJ1-2 | TRBV4-3 | . | TGCGCCAGCAGCCAAGAGTACGGGGACTATGGCTACACCTTC | CASSQEYGDYGYTF
. | TRBJ1-2 | TRBV27 | TRBD1 | TGTGCCAGCAGTTTATATGGGGGGACAGGGGGCGGTGGCTATGGCTACACCTTC | CASSLYGGTGGGGYGYTF
once | TRBJ1-4 | TRBV5-1 | . | TGCGCCAGCAGAATTGGGGCACTGTGGACTAATGAAAAACTGTTTTTT | CASRIGALWTNEKLFF
. | TRBJ1-4 | TRBV6-5 | . | TGTGCCAGCAGTTCCCCCTCGCGGGGGGAAAAACTGTTTTTT | CASSSPSRGEKLFF
once | TRBJ2-7 | TRBV30 | TRBD1 | TGTGCCTGGTCGACAGGGAACTACGAGCAGTACTTC | CAWSTGNYEQYF
. | TRBJ1-3 | TRBV7-3 | . | TGTGCCAGCAGCCCCAACCCAGGACAAGGGGCCGTATATTTT | CASSPNPGQGAVYF
. | TRBJ2-7 | TRBV7-2 | TRBD1 | TGTGCCAGCAGTCCGACAGGGGCCTACGAGCAGTACTTC | CASSPTGAYEQYF
few | TRBJ1-1 | TRBV18 | . | TGTGCCAGCTCACCACTGGGAGGGGACACTGAAGCTTTCTTT | CASSPLGGDTEAFF
. | TRBJ1-1 | TRBV7-9 | . | TGTTCCAGCAGCTTAGACGGGACTGAAGCTTTCTTT | CSSSLDGTEAFF
few | TRBJ1-6 | TRBV10-3 | . | TGTGCCGCCGGAGGGGATTCACCCCTCCACTTT | CAAGGDSPLHF
. | TRBJ2-2 | TRBV25-1 | TRBD1 | TGTGCCAGCAGCCTACAGGGGTTTGGCGGGGAGCTGTTTTTT | CASSLQGFGGELFF
few | TRBJ1-2 | TRBV2 | . | TGTGCCAGCGTCGATTACTTGACGGGGACCTTC | CASVDYLTGTF
few | TRBJ1-3 | TRBV5-1 | TRBD1 | TGCGCCAGCAGCTCGACAGGGGAAGATGGAAACACCATATATTTT | CASSSTGEDGNTIYF
. | TRBJ1-6 | TRBV18 | . | TGTGCCAGCTCACTTGGGACATCGGGGTTAAATTCACCCCTCCACTTT | CASSLGTSGLNSPLHF
once | TRBJ2-7 | TRBV9 | TRBD1 | TGTGCCAGCAGCGTGCGGGCAGGGGGCAACGAGCAGTACTTC | CASSVRAGGNEQYF